This is a list of T cell receptor beta chains from one sample in a study of shared clonotypes between healthy human individuals. This table comes from immunoSEQ multiplex PCR, and its TCRdb copy is limited to in-frame clones, with some not included. The table records approximately 1,500,000 clones, more than 95% of them present only once. The sample taken for sequencing was naive CD4+ T cells sorted from blood. The receptors originated from a man aged 25 to 40 in good health. The CDR3 runs from the conserved cysteine through the conserved F or W. D genes are given only for firm matches. Where a row states a size, it is once, few, many or the class of an expanded clone; other rows omit it.

clone size	J gene	CDR3 length	D gene	V gene	CDR3 DNA	CDR3 protein
NA	TRBJ2-1	14	TRBD2	TRBV7-9	TGCCTGGGGACTAGCGGGATCTCCTACAATGAGCAGTTCTTC	CLGTSGISYNEQFF
NA	TRBJ2-7	13	NA	TRBV28	TGTGCCAGCAGTTTATCGCCCTTTTTGGAGCAGTACTTC	CASSLSPFLEQYF
NA	TRBJ2-7	14	TRBD1	TRBV18	TGTGCCAGCTCACCGGGTAACAGGGGTGGCGAGCAGTACTTC	CASSPGNRGGEQYF
NA	TRBJ2-1	11	NA	TRBV5-6	TGTGCCAGCAGCTTGTTCGACGAGCAGTTCTTC	CASSLFDEQFF
NA	TRBJ1-2	13	NA	TRBV28	TGTGCCAGCAGTTTCGGGGGGACGGAAGGCTACACCTTC	CASSFGGTEGYTF
NA	TRBJ1-1	12	NA	TRBV19	TGTGCCAGTAGTATGCTATTCACTGAAGCTTTCTTT	CASSMLFTEAFF
NA	TRBJ2-7	15	TRBD2	TRBV19	TGTGCCAGTAGCACTAGCGGGGGAAGCTCCTACGAGCAGTACTTC	CASSTSGGSSYEQYF
NA	TRBJ1-1	16	NA	TRBV7-2	TGTGCCAGCAGCTTATACCGATTTGGGACTATCACTGAAGCTTTCTTT	CASSLYRFGTITEAFF
NA	TRBJ1-1	13	NA	TRBV28	TGTGCCAGCCGGGCGTCGGGGCGGAGTGAAGCTTTCTTT	CASRASGRSEAFF
NA	TRBJ2-7	21	TRBD2	TRBV28	TGTGCCAGCAGTCCTGGGGCCAGGGGGCCTGGACTAGCGGGGTTTGTTTACGAGCAGTACTTC	CASSPGARGPGLAGFVYEQYF
NA	TRBJ2-7	14	NA	TRBV11-3	TGTGCCAGCAGCTTAACAGGCGCTTCCTACGAGCAGTACTTC	CASSLTGASYEQYF
NA	TRBJ1-4	16	TRBD1	TRBV6-1	TGTGCCAGCAGTGGAACAGGGGCCGCAACTAATGAAAAACTGTTTTTT	CASSGTGAATNEKLFF
NA	TRBJ2-1	16	NA	TRBV12-5	TGTGCTAGTGGTTTGGCCACAATGGAGGGCTACAATGAGCAGTTCTTC	CASGLATMEGYNEQFF
NA	TRBJ2-3	11	TRBD2	TRBV25-1	TGTGCCAGCGACCGGGGGGGTACGCAGTATTTT	CASDRGGTQYF
few	TRBJ1-4	13	NA	TRBV10-2	TGCGCCAGCAGTGAGGATCCAAACAGTAAACTGTTTTTT	CASSEDPNSKLFF
NA	TRBJ2-7	14	TRBD1	TRBV5-1	TGCGCCAGCAGCTTGGAGGGGGCTCTCTACGAGCAGTACTTC	CASSLEGALYEQYF
NA	TRBJ2-7	15	TRBD2	TRBV5-1	TGCGCCAGCAGCTGGGACGGGACTAGCTTCTACGAGCAGTACTTC	CASSWDGTSFYEQYF
NA	TRBJ2-3	12	NA	TRBV28	TGTGCCAGCAGCCGAACAGCAGATACGCAGTATTTT	CASSRTADTQYF